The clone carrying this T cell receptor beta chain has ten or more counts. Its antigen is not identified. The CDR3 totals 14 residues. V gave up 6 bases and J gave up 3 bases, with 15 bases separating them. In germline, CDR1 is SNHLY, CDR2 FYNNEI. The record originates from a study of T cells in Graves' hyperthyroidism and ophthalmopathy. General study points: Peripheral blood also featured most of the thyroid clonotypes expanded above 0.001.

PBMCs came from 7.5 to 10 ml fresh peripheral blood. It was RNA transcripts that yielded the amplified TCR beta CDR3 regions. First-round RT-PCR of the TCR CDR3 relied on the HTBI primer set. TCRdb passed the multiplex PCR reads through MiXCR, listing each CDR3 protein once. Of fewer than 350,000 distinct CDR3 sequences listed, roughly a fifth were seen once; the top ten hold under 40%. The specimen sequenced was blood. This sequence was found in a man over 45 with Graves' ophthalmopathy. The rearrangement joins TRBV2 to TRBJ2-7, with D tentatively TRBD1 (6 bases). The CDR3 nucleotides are TGTGCCAGCAGGAAACAGGGATTTAGCTACGAGCAGTACTTC. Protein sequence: CASRKQGFSYEQYF.